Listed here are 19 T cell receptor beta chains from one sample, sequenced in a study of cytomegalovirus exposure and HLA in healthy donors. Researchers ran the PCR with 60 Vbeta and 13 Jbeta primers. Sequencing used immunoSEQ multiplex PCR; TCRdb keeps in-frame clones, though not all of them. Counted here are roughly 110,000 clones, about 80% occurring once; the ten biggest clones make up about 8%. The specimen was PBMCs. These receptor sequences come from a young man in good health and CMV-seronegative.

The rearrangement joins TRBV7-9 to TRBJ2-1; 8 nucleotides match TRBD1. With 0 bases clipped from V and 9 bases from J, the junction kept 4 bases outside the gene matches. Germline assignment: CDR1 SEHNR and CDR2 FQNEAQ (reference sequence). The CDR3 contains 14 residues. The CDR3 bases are TGTGCCAGCAGCTTAGCTGCAGGGGGCCGTGAGCAGTTCTTC. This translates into CASSLAAGGREQFF.

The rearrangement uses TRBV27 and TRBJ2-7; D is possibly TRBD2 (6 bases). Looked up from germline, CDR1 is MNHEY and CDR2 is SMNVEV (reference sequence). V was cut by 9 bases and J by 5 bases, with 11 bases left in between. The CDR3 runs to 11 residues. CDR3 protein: CASRRGHEQYF. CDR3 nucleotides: TGTGCCAGTCGGAGGGGTCACGAGCAGTACTTC.

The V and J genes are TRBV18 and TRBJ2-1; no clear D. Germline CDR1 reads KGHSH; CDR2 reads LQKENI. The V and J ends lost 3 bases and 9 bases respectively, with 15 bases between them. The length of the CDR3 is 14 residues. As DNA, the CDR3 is TGTGCCAGCTCACCCCTTAGCCTGGAGCTTGAGCAGTTCTTC. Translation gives CASSPLSLELEQFF.

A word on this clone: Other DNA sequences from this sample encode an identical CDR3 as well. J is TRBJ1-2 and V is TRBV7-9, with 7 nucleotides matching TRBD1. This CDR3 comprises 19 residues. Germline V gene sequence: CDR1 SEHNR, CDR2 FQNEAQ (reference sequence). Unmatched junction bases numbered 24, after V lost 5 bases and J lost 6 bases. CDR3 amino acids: CASSRSYSGSSTGRNGYTF. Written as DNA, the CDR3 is TGTGCCAGCAGCCGTTCCTATTCCGGATCATCGACAGGGAGAAATGGCTACACCTTC. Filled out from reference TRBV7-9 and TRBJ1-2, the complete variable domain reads DTGVSQNPRHKITKRGQNVTFRCDPISEHNRLYWYRQTLGQGPEFLTYFQNEAQLEKSRLLSDRFSAERPKGSFSTLEIQRTEQGDSAMYLCASSRSYSGSSTGRNGYTFGSGTRLTVV.

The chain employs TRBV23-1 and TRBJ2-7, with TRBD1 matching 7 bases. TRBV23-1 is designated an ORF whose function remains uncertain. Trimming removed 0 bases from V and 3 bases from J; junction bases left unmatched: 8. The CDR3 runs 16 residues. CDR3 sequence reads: CASSQSRDSSHYEQYF. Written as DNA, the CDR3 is TGCGCCAGCAGTCAATCTCGGGACAGCTCTCACTACGAGCAGTACTTC.

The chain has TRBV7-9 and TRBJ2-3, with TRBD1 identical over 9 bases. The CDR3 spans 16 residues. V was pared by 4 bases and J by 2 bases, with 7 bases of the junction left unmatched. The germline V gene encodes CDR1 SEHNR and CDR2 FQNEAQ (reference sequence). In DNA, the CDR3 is TGTGCCAGCAGCTCCCGGACAGGGGTGGCCACAGATACGCAGTATTTT. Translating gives CASSSRTGVATDTQYF. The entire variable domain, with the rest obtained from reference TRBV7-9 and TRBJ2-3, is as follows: DTGVSQNPRHKITKRGQNVTFRCDPISEHNRLYWYRQTLGQGPEFLTYFQNEAQLEKSRLLSDRFSAERPKGSFSTLEIQRTEQGDSAMYLCASSSRTGVATDTQYFGPGTRLTVL.

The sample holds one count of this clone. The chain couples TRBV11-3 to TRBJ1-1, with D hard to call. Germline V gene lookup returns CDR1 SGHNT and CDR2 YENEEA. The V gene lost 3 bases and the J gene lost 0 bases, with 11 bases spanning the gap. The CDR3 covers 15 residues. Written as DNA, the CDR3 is TGTGCCAGCAGCTTGAACAGTAACATGAACACTGAAGCTTTCTTT. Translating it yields CASSLNSNMNTEAFF.

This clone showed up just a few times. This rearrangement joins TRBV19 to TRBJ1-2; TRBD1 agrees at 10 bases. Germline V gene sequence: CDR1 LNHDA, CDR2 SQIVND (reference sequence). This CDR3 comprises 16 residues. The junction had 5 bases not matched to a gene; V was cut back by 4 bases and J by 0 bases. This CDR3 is CASSKPGQGANYGYTF. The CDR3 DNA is TGTGCCAGTAGTAAGCCAGGACAGGGGGCTAACTATGGCTACACCTTC.

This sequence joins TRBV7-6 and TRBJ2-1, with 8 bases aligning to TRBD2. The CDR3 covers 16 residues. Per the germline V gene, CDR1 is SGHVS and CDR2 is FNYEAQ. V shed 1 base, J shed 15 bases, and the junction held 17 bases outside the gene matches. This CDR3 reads CASSLELSGSYPLRFF. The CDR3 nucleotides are TGTGCCAGCAGCTTAGAGCTCAGCGGGAGCTACCCATTACGGTTCTTC.

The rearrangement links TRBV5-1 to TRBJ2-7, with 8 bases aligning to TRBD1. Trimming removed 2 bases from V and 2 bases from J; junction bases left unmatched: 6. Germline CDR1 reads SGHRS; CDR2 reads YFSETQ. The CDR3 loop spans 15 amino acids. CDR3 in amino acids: CASSFDGTGAYEQYF. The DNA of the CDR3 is TGCGCCAGCAGCTTCGACGGGACAGGAGCCTACGAGCAGTACTTC.

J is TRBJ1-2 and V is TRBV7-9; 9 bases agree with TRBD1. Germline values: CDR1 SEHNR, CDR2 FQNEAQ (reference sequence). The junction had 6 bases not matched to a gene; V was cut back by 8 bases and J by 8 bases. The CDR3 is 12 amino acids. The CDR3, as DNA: TGTGCCAGCGGTGGACAGGGGCGCGGCTACACCTTC. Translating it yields CASGGQGRGYTF.

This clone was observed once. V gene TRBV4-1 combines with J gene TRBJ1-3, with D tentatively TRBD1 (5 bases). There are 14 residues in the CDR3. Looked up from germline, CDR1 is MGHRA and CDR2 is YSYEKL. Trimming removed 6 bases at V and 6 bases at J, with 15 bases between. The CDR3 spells CASSLQDSVNTIYF. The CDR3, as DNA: TGCGCCAGCAGTCTTCAAGACAGTGTAAACACCATATATTTT.

The chain's CDR3 is CASSPAGQGSYNEQFF. CDR3 nucleotide sequence: TGTGCCAGCAGCCCTGCGGGACAGGGCTCCTACAATGAGCAGTTCTTC. The V and J genes are TRBV21-1 and TRBJ2-1; TRBD1, as called in the table, went unchecked against the DNA. TRBV21-1 is deemed a pseudogene. The CDR3 sequence is 16 residues long.

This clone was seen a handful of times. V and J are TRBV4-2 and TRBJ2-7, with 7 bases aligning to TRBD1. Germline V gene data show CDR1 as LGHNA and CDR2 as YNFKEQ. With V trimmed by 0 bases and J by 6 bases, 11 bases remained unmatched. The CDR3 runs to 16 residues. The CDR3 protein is CASSQDNDRVVGEQYF. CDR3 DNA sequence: TGTGCCAGCAGCCAAGACAACGACAGGGTAGTGGGCGAGCAGTACTTC.

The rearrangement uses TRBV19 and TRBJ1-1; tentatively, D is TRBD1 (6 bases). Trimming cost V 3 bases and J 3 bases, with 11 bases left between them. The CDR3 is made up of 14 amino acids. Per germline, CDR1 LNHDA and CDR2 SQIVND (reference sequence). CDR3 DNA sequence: TGTGCCAGTAGTATTGCCAGGGGCTACACTGAAGCTTTCTTT. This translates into CASSIARGYTEAFF.

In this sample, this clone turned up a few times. CDR3 nucleotides: TGCGCCAGCAGCCAACTAATGGGACTAGAGGCCTACAATGAGCAGTTCTTC. Translation gives CASSQLMGLEAYNEQFF. The J gene is TRBJ2-1, the V gene TRBV4-1; 8 bases match TRBD2. This CDR3 comprises 17 residues. V gave up 2 bases and J gave up 2 bases; unmatched junction bases: 8. Germline V CDR1 and CDR2: MGHRA, YSYEKL.

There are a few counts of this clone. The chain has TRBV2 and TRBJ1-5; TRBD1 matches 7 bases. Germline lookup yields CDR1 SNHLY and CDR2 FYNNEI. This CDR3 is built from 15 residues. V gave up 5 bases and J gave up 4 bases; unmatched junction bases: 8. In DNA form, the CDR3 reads TGTGCCAGCAGTAGTAACAGGGGTGCAAATCAGCCCCAGCATTTT. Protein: CASSSNRGANQPQHF.

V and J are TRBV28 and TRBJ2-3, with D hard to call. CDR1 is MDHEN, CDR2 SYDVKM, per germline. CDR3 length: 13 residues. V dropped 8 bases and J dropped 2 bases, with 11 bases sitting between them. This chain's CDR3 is CASGNPTTDTQYF. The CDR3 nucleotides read TGTGCCAGCGGCAATCCCACCACAGATACGCAGTATTTT.

The CDR3 loop is CASSEGSGANVLTF. DNA for the CDR3: TGCGCCAGCAGTGAGGGCTCTGGGGCCAACGTCCTGACTTTC. The gene calls are TRBV5-1 and TRBJ2-6; TRBD2 is a possible D gene (5 bases). V shed 5 bases and J shed 0 bases, with 6 bases lying between them. Germline loops: CDR1 SGHRS, CDR2 YFSETQ. This CDR3 contains 14 residues.